These 27 T cell receptor beta chains were sequenced from one sample in a study of T-cell reconstitution after alpha-beta-depleted transplantation in children. Construction of the TCRbeta library involved unique molecular identifiers. Each CDR3 protein is one row after TCRdb ran MiXCR on the PCR reads. The sample lists hundreds of thousands of distinct CDR3 sequences, about 17% occurring once. The sample in question was PBMCs, mostly from graft donor cells, obtained 360 days after TCRalphabeta/CD19-depleted stem cell transplant. The source is a boy in the first two years of life who had a stem cell transplant for Wiskott-Aldrich syndrome, so the T cells may come from the graft donor.

There are many counts of this clonotype. This chain connects TRBV5-1 to TRBJ2-1; a weak D match, TRBD2 (7 bases). The V and J ends lost 0 bases and 3 bases respectively, with 13 bases between them. The germline CDR1 and CDR2 sequences are SGHRS and YFSETQ. This CDR3 comprises 16 residues. The CDR3 DNA is TGCGCCAGCAGCTTGGGTGAGGGGGGGATCTACAATGAGCAGTTCTTC. It yields the protein CASSLGEGGIYNEQFF.

This chain connects TRBV5-1 to TRBJ2-7; TRBD1 aligns across 10 bases. The germline gives CDR1 SGHRS, CDR2 YFSETQ. CDR3 length: 15 amino acids. V was clipped by 4 bases and J by 2 bases; unmatched bases: 6. CDR3 sequence reads: CASSPRQGAPYEQYF. The CDR3 nucleotides are TGCGCCAGCAGCCCGCGACAGGGGGCCCCCTACGAGCAGTACTTC.

The chain is built from TRBV7-2 and TRBJ1-1, with D perhaps matching TRBD1 (6 bases). Germline V gene sequence: CDR1 SGHTA, CDR2 FQGNSA. The CDR3 length is 13 residues. The V end was cut by 1 base, the J end by 8 bases, with 11 bases between. This CDR3 is CASSLGSRGEAFF. CDR3 DNA: TGTGCCAGCAGCTTAGGCTCTAGGGGGGAAGCTTTCTTT.

V is TRBV7-9 and J is TRBJ2-5; no definite D call. The CDR3 length is 14 residues. V lost 2 bases to trimming and J lost 3 bases, with 10 bases between them. CDR1 SEHNR and CDR2 FQNEAQ come from the germline V gene (reference sequence). The CDR3 DNA follows: TGTGCCAGCAGCTTAATCCGGATAAAAGAGACCCAGTACTTC. Translated: CASSLIRIKETQYF.

The chain is built from TRBV20-1 and TRBJ1-1; 9 bases are shared with TRBD1. The germline V gene encodes CDR1 DFQATT and CDR2 SNEGSKA (reference sequence). Unmatched junction bases numbered 11, after V lost 6 bases and J lost 6 bases. CDR3 size: 14 residues. DNA of the CDR3: TGCAGTGCCAGAAATTACAGGGGGCGCGCTGAAGCTTTCTTT. Protein product: CSARNYRGRAEAFF.

V is TRBV6-5 and J is TRBJ2-1, with unresolved D. Germline CDR1 and CDR2: MNHEY and SVGAGI. The CDR3 covers 12 residues. The V gene lost 2 bases and the J gene lost 9 bases, with 8 bases spanning the gap. CDR3 protein: CASSYKGSEQFF. For the CDR3, the DNA is TGTGCCAGCAGTTACAAAGGAAGTGAGCAGTTCTTC.

The gene calls are TRBV12-3 or TRBV12-4 and TRBJ2-5; 7 bases map to TRBD1. The CDR3 covers 14 residues. Trimming took 3 bases from V and 6 from J; bases not matched to a gene: 7. The CDR3, as DNA: TGTGCCAGCAGTTTGGTCCGACAGGGTCAGACCCAGTACTTC. Amino acid sequence: CASSLVRQGQTQYF.

The chain couples TRBV21-1 to TRBJ2-1; the table calls TRBD2, which could not be checked here. TRBV21-1 is given as a pseudogene. The CDR3 loop spans 15 amino acids. Here the CDR3 DNA reads TGTGCCAGCAGCAACATAGCGGGAGGGTACAATGAGCAGTTCTTC. Residues: CASSNIAGGYNEQFF.

For this clonotype: Its ends do not fully match the called genes, so a read error is possible. CDR3 nucleotides: TGTGCCAGCAGCCCCTTGGGCGGGAGCTTGCATTTT. Its translation: CASSPLGGSLHF. This sequence joins TRBV7-2 and TRBJ2-3; TRBD2 agrees at 7 bases. This CDR3 comprises 12 residues. Germline CDR1 is SGHTA and CDR2 is FQGNSA.

This clonotype occurred a few times. The CDR3 coding sequence is TGTGCCAGCAGCTTCCGGACAGGGGCCTTCCAAGAGACCCAGTACTTC. Its protein is CASSFRTGAFQETQYF. The chain combines TRBV7-9 with TRBJ2-5; TRBD1 matches 9 bases. The V gene end was trimmed by 3 bases and the J gene end by 1 base; junction bases not matched to a gene: 6. Germline V gene sequence: CDR1 SEHNR, CDR2 FQNEAQ (reference sequence). This CDR3 has 16 amino acids. Complete variable domain (other parts from reference TRBV7-9 and TRBJ2-5): DTGVSQNPRHKITKRGQNVTFRCDPISEHNRLYWYRQTLGQGPEFLTYFQNEAQLEKSRLLSDRFSAERPKGSFSTLEIQRTEQGDSAMYLCASSFRTGAFQETQYFGPGTRLLVL.

This clonotype was counted at least ten times. V usage is TRBV12-3 or TRBV12-4 and J usage is TRBJ2-1; TRBD2 agrees at 12 bases. V shed 5 bases and J 9 bases; nucleotides not matched to a gene: 8. The CDR3 is made up of 15 amino acids. This CDR3 is CASSTASGRAGEQFF. CDR3 coding DNA: TGTGCCAGCAGTACCGCTAGCGGGAGGGCCGGTGAGCAGTTCTTC.

The chain has TRBV5-1 and TRBJ1-2, with D unresolved. Germline V CDR1 and CDR2: SGHRS, YFSETQ. V lost 0 bases, J lost 5 bases, and 20 bases lay in between. The CDR3 is made up of 17 amino acids. CDR3 in DNA: TGCGCCAGCAGCTTGGCCCCTTCGTCCATCCTGGCGTATGGCTACACCTTC. Translated: CASSLAPSSILAYGYTF.

This clonotype appeared a few times. The V and J genes are TRBV7-9 and TRBJ2-7, with D possibly being TRBD2 (6 bases). Trimming shortened V by 6 bases and J by 2 bases, and 11 bases separated the two germline ends. Germline loops: CDR1 SEHNR, CDR2 FQNEAQ (reference sequence). The CDR3 runs to 13 residues. CDR3 DNA sequence: TGTGCCAGCAGGCTCGCGGGGCCCTACGAGCAGTACTTC. Translation gives CASRLAGPYEQYF.

Here the CDR3 DNA reads TGTGCCAGCTCGTACGGACAGTCCAATCAGCCCCAGCATTTT. Its translation: CASSYGQSNQPQHF. The rearrangement joins TRBV18 to TRBJ1-5; perhaps TRBD1 as D (6 bases). V lost 6 bases and J lost 3, with 12 bases in between. The CDR3 contains 14 residues. Germline V lookup: CDR1 KGHSH, CDR2 LQKENI.

The V call is TRBV7-9, the J call TRBJ2-7; D remains unclear. The germline V and J ends were trimmed by 1 base and 3 bases, with 10 bases remaining between them. The CDR3 totals 14 residues. CDR1 is SEHNR and CDR2 is FQNEAQ in the germline V gene (reference sequence). CDR3 loop: CASSLERQVYEQYF. DNA for the CDR3: TGTGCCAGCAGCTTAGAAAGGCAGGTCTACGAGCAGTACTTC.

In this sample, this clonotype turned up a few times. The V and J genes are TRBV12-3 or TRBV12-4 and TRBJ1-1; no definite D call. Trimming took 0 bases from V and 9 from J, leaving 11 bases between them. This CDR3 region has 13 residues. The CDR3 DNA is TGTGCCAGCAGTTTAGCGGTGAGGGTTAAAGCTTTCTTT. This codes for CASSLAVRVKAFF.

In nucleotides, the CDR3 is TGTGCCAGCAGCTTAGGGGGCCGGAGCTATGGCACAGATACGCAGTATTTT. Its translation is CASSLGGRSYGTDTQYF. The chain uses TRBV7-9 and TRBJ2-3; tentative D call: TRBD1 (5 bases). Trimming stripped 1 base from V and 1 base from J, with 15 bases between. Germline CDR1 reads SEHNR; CDR2 reads FQNEAQ (reference sequence). The CDR3 length is 17 residues.

This clonotype turned up a few times. The DNA of the CDR3 is TGTGCCACCAGTGATTTCCCCTCTCTGACAGGGGGGTACAATGAGCAGTTCTTC. Translating gives CATSDFPSLTGGYNEQFF. This chain links TRBV24-1 with TRBJ2-1; TRBD1 agrees at 9 bases. Germline CDR1 and CDR2: KGHDR and SFDVKD. Trimming cost V 1 base and J 4 bases; bases outside gene matches: 10. The CDR3 is 18 residues long.

This clonotype occurred a few times. This chain links TRBV4-1 with TRBJ2-5, with D maybe TRBD2 (5 bases). CDR1 and CDR2 (germline): MGHRA, YSYEKL. The CDR3 consists of 16 residues. Trimming cost V 4 bases and J 4 bases, with 19 bases left between them. In DNA, the CDR3 is TGCGCCAGCAGCCCTATCGGGGTAAGGGTGAGAGAGACCCAGTACTTC. This gives the protein CASSPIGVRVRETQYF.

The chain combines TRBV29-1 with TRBJ2-5, with a weak D call TRBD2 (5 bases). Trimming removed 7 bases from V and 3 bases from J, with 21 bases in between. Germline V gene sequence: CDR1 SQVTM, CDR2 ANQGSEA. This CDR3 is 15 amino acids long. The CDR3 DNA is TGCAGCGCTGTAGCGTACCCACACCTTAAAGAGACCCAGTACTTC. Protein: CSAVAYPHLKETQYF.

There are many counts of this clonotype. The V gene is TRBV20-1, the J gene TRBJ2-1; D unclear. Germline CDR1 reads DFQATT; CDR2 reads SNEGSKA (reference sequence). This CDR3 has 16 residues. With 3 bases removed from V and 0 bases from J, the gap between germline ends came to 15 bases. For the CDR3, the DNA is TGCAGTGCTAGTAGCAGATCTGCGGTCTCCTACAATGAGCAGTTCTTC. The encoded protein is CSASSRSAVSYNEQFF.

The chain combines TRBV12-3 or TRBV12-4 with TRBJ2-7, with 9 bases lining up with TRBD1. The CDR3 totals 14 residues. V was pared by 6 bases and J by 6 bases, with 9 bases of the junction left unmatched. CDR3 loop: CASSSTYRGREQYF. The DNA of the CDR3 is TGTGCCAGCAGCTCCACCTACAGGGGGCGCGAGCAGTACTTC.

This clonotype appeared a few times. The V call is TRBV5-1, the J call TRBJ2-7; 7 bases align to TRBD1. This CDR3 is built from 15 residues. Germline values: CDR1 SGHRS, CDR2 YFSETQ. V was clipped by 4 bases and J by 2 bases; unmatched bases: 9. CDR3 coding DNA: TGCGCCAGCAGCCTCACAGGGGAGTGGGCCTACGAGCAGTACTTC. Amino acid sequence: CASSLTGEWAYEQYF.

The V call is TRBV27, the J call TRBJ2-7; D uncertain. V lost 7 bases and J 0 bases, leaving 10 bases between the germline ends. The germline gives CDR1 MNHEY, CDR2 SMNVEV (reference sequence). The CDR3 extends over 13 amino acids. The CDR3 bases are TGTGCCAGCACTGACCGGAGCTCCTACGAGCAGTACTTC. This gives the protein CASTDRSSYEQYF.

This chain joins TRBV20-1 and TRBJ1-6; D is unclear. The V gene lost 0 bases and the J gene lost 5 bases, with 8 bases spanning the gap. In germline, CDR1 is DFQATT, CDR2 SNEGSKA (reference sequence). CDR3 size: 14 residues. CDR3 loop: CSAREKANNSPLHF. The CDR3 region has the DNA TGCAGTGCTAGAGAGAAGGCTAATAATTCACCCCTCCACTTT.

The gene calls are TRBV3-1 and TRBJ2-3; no definite D call. V lost 4 bases, J lost 4 bases, and 12 bases lay in between. Per germline, CDR1 LGHDT and CDR2 YNNKEL (reference sequence). The CDR3 covers 14 residues. This CDR3 is CASSRSLPSDTQYF. CDR3 bases: TGTGCCAGCAGCCGGTCTCTCCCCTCAGATACGCAGTATTTT.

The chain employs TRBV5-6 and TRBJ1-2, with 8 bases matching TRBD1. From germline, CDR1 is SGHDT and CDR2 YYEEEE. V lost 0 bases to trimming and J lost 4 bases; unmatched junction nucleotides: 8. CDR3 length: 16 amino acids. CDR3 protein: CASSLVLGQDIYGYTF. The DNA for the CDR3 is TGTGCCAGCAGCTTGGTATTGGGACAGGACATCTATGGCTACACCTTC.